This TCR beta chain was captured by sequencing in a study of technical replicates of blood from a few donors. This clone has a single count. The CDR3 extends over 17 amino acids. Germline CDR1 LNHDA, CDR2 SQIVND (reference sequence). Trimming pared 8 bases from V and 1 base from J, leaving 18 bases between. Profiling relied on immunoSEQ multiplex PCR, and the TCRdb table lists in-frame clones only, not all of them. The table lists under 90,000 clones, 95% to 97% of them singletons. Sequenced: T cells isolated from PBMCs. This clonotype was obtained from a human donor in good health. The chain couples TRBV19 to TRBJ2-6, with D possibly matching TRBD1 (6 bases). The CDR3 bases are TGTGCCAGTCGCCCAGGGGCTTCCCTTTCTGGGGCCAACGTCCTGACTTTC. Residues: CASRPGASLSGANVLTF.